The 5 T cell receptor beta chains below were found in one sample sequenced in a study of T-cell reconstitution after alpha-beta-depleted transplantation in children. TCRbeta library preparation incorporated unique molecular identifiers. TCRdb re-derived calls from the PCR reads in MiXCR, one entry per CDR3 protein. The data show 98,000 or so distinct CDR3 sequences, with about a quarter seen just once and about 22% held by the top ten. This material consisted of PBMCs, taken before TCRalphabeta/CD19-depleted stem cell transplant. The receptors shown here come from a boy between 2 and 10 years old with acute lymphoblastic leukemia, due to receive a stem cell transplant.

This clonotype was counted between two and nine times. The rearrangement joins TRBV10-2 to TRBJ2-2; unclear D gene. CDR3 size: 15 residues. Between the trimmed V and J ends, which lost 3 bases and 3 bases, there was a span of 11 bases. Germline V gene data show CDR1 as WSHSY and CDR2 as SAAADI. CDR3 residues: CASSERTIDTGELFF. The CDR3 nucleotides read TGCGCCAGCAGTGAACGGACGATAGACACCGGGGAGCTGTTTTTT.

V usage is TRBV9 and J usage is TRBJ2-5; a weak D match, TRBD2 (6 bases). CDR1 is SGDLS, CDR2 YYNGEE, per germline. Trimming took 3 bases from V and 4 from J, leaving 13 bases between them. This CDR3 has 14 amino acids. The CDR3 loop reads CASSARAGGETQYF. The DNA for the CDR3 is TGTGCCAGCAGCGCCCGAGCGGGTGGAGAGACCCAGTACTTC.

There are a few counts of this clonotype. The rearrangement links TRBV20-1 to TRBJ2-7, with 8 bases fitting TRBD1. This CDR3 comprises 14 residues. The J segment lost 9 bases and the V segment lost 3 bases, leaving 13 bases of the junction unmatched. From germline, CDR1 is DFQATT and CDR2 SNEGSKA (reference sequence). The CDR3 spells CSARIGQGAQGQYF. The CDR3, as DNA: TGCAGTGCTAGGATCGGGCAGGGGGCACAAGGGCAGTACTTC.

This clonotype has more than one count but fewer than ten. The chain uses TRBV6-2 or TRBV6-3 and TRBJ2-1; TRBD2 aligns across 11 bases. The CDR3 is 13 residues long. V trimming: 8 bases; J trimming: 9 bases; junction bases outside the gene matches: 6. CDR1 is MNHEY, CDR2 SVGEGT, per germline. This CDR3 reads CASDSGRAFEQFF. The CDR3 nucleotides read TGTGCCAGCGATAGCGGGAGGGCCTTTGAGCAGTTCTTC.

This clonotype was counted a few times. The chain links TRBV5-1 to TRBJ2-7; TRBD1 matches 9 bases. Germline CDR1 is SGHRS and CDR2 is YFSETQ. The CDR3 consists of 15 residues. With V trimmed by 4 bases and J by 7 bases, 12 bases remained unmatched. DNA of the CDR3: TGCGCCAGCAGCACAAAAACAGGGGGCCAAGGGGAGCAGTACTTC. It codes for CASSTKTGGQGEQYF.